The present T cell receptor beta chain was sequenced within a study of blood T cell repertoires in COVID-19. Some clones are missing from TCRdb's copy, which holds only in-frame ones; the method was immunoSEQ multiplex PCR. The sample consists of approximately 260,000 clones, approximately 84% of them appearing once. The TCR comes from a human donor in a cohort sampled during active COVID-19. Source material: peripheral blood.

The CDR3 region is CASSLRAQETQYF. CDR3 nucleotide sequence: TGTGCCAGCAGCCTCAGGGCCCAAGAGACCCAGTACTTC. The chain recombines TRBV11-1 with TRBJ2-5; D is perhaps TRBD1 (5 bases). V was shortened by 5 bases and J by 1 base, with 8 bases between the two germline ends. The CDR3 length is 13 residues. Germline V lookup: CDR1 SGHAT, CDR2 FQDESV (reference sequence). Full variable domain (outside the CDR3, taken from reference TRBV11-1 and TRBJ2-5): EAEVAQSPRYKITEKSQAVAFWCDPISGHATLYWYRQILGQGPELLVQFQDESVVDDSQLPKDRFSAERLKGVDSTLKIQPAELGDSAMYLCASSLRAQETQYFGPGTRLLVL.